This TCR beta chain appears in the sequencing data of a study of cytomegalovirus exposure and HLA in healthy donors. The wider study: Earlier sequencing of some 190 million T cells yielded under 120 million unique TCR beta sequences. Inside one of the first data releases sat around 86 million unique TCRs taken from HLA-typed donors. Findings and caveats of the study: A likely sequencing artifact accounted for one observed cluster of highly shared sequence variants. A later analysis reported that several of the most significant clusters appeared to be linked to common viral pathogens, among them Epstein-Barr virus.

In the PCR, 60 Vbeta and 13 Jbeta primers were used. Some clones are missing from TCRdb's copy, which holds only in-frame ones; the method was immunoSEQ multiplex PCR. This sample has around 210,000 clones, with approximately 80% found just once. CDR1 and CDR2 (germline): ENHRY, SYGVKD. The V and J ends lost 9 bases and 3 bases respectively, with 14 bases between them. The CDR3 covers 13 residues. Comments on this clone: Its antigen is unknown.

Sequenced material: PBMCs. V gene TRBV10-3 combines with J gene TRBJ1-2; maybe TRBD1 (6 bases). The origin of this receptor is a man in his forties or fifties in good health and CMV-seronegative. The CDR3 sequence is CAMKGDGDYGYTF. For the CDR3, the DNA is TGTGCCATGAAGGGGGACGGGGACTATGGCTACACCTTC.